Listed below are T cell receptor beta chains from one sample, sequenced in a study of STAT5B mutations in CD4+ large granular lymphocyte leukemia. The table came from immunoSEQ multiplex PCR; TCRdb's copy has only in-frame clones and leaves some out. The data hold tens of thousands of clones, with roughly 79% observed a single time. The source material was CD4+ T cells from blood buffy coats. The source of these receptors is a human donor in good health. CDR3s leave out the opening cysteine and the closing phenylalanine or tryptophan. Each record gives: CDR3 protein, V gene.

CDR3aa: ASSAGLVGTDTQY
v_gene: TRBV25-1

CDR3aa: ASSSGTSRDNEQF
v_gene: TRBV11-1

CDR3aa: ASSQTGEVGYT
v_gene: TRBV14

CDR3aa: SGGTGSYEQY
v_gene: TRBV29-1

CDR3aa: ASTLTQVMYNEQF
v_gene: TRBV7-2

CDR3aa: ASSHPIGRSNQPQH
v_gene: TRBV4-3

CDR3aa: ASSDRGNGYT
v_gene: TRBV6-4

CDR3aa: ASSFEAGARDTQY
v_gene: TRBV7-6

CDR3aa: ASSFSGEKLF
v_gene: TRBV7-2

CDR3aa: ASSGRSGGDLYNEQF
v_gene: TRBV2

CDR3aa: ASSHRGTEAF
v_gene: TRBV4-1

CDR3aa: ASSIAGRRAKNIQY
v_gene: TRBV19

CDR3aa: ASSATAGTGETQY
v_gene: TRBV6-1

CDR3aa: ASSLLPGSNTEAF
v_gene: TRBV7-6